This T cell receptor beta chain was sequenced for a study of tumour-infiltrating T cells in Burkitt lymphoma. Study as a whole: This cohort included all epidemiological subtypes of Burkitt lymphoma. Overall and progression-free survival were predicted by productive clonality.

Clones were read by immunoSEQ multiplex PCR, and TCRdb kept only the in-frame ones, dropping some. Of under 850 clones listed, roughly 15% are singletons. The J segment lost 1 base and the V segment lost 3 bases, leaving 8 bases of the junction unmatched. The CDR3 has 16 residues. The germline CDR1 and CDR2 sequences are WSHSY and SAAADI. Concerning this clone: The antigen is unknown.

Study-wide findings and caveats: Public clonotypes, several, appeared across numerous Burkitt lymphoma patients.

The material sequenced was tumor tissue. The receptor's source is a human donor with Burkitt lymphoma. The chain joins TRBV10-2 to TRBJ2-5; 7 bases are shared with TRBD2. CDR3: CASSDLGTTPQETQYF. In nucleotides, the CDR3 is TGCGCCAGCAGTGACCTAGGGACTACCCCCCAAGAGACCCAGTACTTC.